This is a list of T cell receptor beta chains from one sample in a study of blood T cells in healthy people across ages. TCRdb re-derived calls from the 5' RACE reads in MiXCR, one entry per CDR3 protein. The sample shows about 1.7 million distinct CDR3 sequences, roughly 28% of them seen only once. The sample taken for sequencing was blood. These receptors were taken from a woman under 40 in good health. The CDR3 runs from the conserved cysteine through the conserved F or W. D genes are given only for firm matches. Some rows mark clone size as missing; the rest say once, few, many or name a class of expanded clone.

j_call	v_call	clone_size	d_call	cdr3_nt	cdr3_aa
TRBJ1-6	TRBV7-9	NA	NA	TGTGCCAGCAGCCAGCCCCGGGACGGGGACTATAATTCACCCCTCCACTTT	CASSQPRDGDYNSPLHF
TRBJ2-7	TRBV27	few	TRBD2	TGTGCCAGCAGTTTATACGGGCGGGAGATGGCCTACGAGCAGTACTTC	CASSLYGREMAYEQYF
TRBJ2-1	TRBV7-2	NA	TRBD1	TGTGCCAGCAGCCAAGGGACAGGGGCGGGACAGTTCTTC	CASSQGTGAGQFF
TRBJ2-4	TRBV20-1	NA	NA	TGCAGTGCTAGAGCTGGACAGGAGGGATACATTCAGTACTTC	CSARAGQEGYIQYF
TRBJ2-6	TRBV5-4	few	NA	TGTGCCAGCAGCCCCGGCATAGGACCCGGGGCCAACGTCCTGACTTTC	CASSPGIGPGANVLTF
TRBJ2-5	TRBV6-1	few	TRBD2	TGTGCCAGCAGTGACGGACTAGCGGGGTTGGAGACCCAGTACTTC	CASSDGLAGLETQYF
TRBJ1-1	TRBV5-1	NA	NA	TGCGCCAGCAGCTTCTCGGTGGGGAGACAGACTGAAGCTTTCTTT	CASSFSVGRQTEAFF
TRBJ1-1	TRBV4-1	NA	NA	TGCGCCAGCAGCCATCCCTTAGTTGGGCCACAAGCTTTCTTT	CASSHPLVGPQAFF
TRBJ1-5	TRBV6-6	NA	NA	TGTGCCAGTCGGCCAGGGGAGAGTAGCAATCAGCCCCAGCATTTT	CASRPGESSNQPQHF
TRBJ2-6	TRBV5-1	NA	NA	TGCGCCAGCAGCTTGATCCGCGGCGGGGCCAACGTCCTGACTTTC	CASSLIRGGANVLTF
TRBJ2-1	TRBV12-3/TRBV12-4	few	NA	TGTGCCAGCAGTATTAATGAGCAGTTCTTC	CASSINEQFF
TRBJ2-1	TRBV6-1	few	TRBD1	TGTGCCAGCACCACAGACAGGGTAAACAATGAGCAGTTCTTC	CASTTDRVNNEQFF
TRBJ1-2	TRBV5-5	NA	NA	TGTGCCAGCAGCTTGATTGGTACTGGAGGAGAAGGCTACACCTTC	CASSLIGTGGEGYTF
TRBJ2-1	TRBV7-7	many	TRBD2	TGTGCCAGCAGCTTATTCTCTCGGGGACGGGAGGCCAATGAGCAGTTCTTC	CASSLFSRGREANEQFF
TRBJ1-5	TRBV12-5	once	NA	TGTGCTAGGGTCGGGGGCGGGCAGCCCCAGCATTTT	CARVGGGQPQHF
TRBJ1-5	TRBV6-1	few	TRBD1	TGTGCCAGCATGGACAGGCTTAGCAATCAGCCCCAGCATTTT	CASMDRLSNQPQHF
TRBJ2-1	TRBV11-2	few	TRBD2	TGTGCCAGCAGCCCCGGGACTAGCTCGGGCCTGTTCTTC	CASSPGTSSGLFF